These T cell receptor beta chains were read from a single sample in a study of shared T cell receptors in the human thymus. The repertoire was sequenced with immunoSEQ multiplex PCR; TCRdb's copy has only in-frame clones and lacks some. The repertoire holds about 660,000 clones, around nine tenths seen once, with 0.0085% to 0.012% in the top ten. The sample was also reused in another study, on human thymus T cells.

The sequenced sample was thymocytes. Receptors originate from a boy younger than two with a congenital heart defect. Each CDR3 is given with its conserved first and last residue. A D gene is named only where the DNA matches it firmly. Only part of the rows carry a size: once, few, many, or a class if the clone is expanded.

V	size	J	D	DNA	CDR3
TRBV10-1	.	TRBJ2-7	TRBD1	TGCGCCAGCAGTGAAGGACAGGGCCCGACGGGCGAGCAGTACTTC	CASSEGQGPTGEQYF
TRBV14	.	TRBJ2-7	TRBD2	TGTGCCAGCAGCCATCCTCCTGGGGGGGTTAGGGGAACCTACGAGCAGTACTTC	CASSHPPGGVRGTYEQYF
TRBV5-6	.	TRBJ1-4	.	TGTGCCAGCAGCTTGTCCCAGGTTAATGAAAAACTGTTTTTT	CASSLSQVNEKLFF
TRBV29-1	few	TRBJ1-1	.	TGCAGCGTTGAAGGACCGATTACAGGGTTAGTGAACACTGAAGCTTTCTTT	CSVEGPITGLVNTEAFF
TRBV19	.	TRBJ2-3	.	TGTGCCAGTAGCGTGGGGGGGGCCATATCTAGCACAGATACGCAGTATTTT	CASSVGGAISSTDTQYF
TRBV10-3	.	TRBJ2-7	TRBD2	TGTGCCATCAGCCCCGGAAGAATATCGAGCGGGAGGCCGGATGAGCAGTACTTC	CAISPGRISSGRPDEQYF
TRBV18	.	TRBJ2-7	.	TGTGCCAGCTCACCCCGGGTCTTTTCACCCTACGAGCAGTACTTC	CASSPRVFSPYEQYF
TRBV28	.	TRBJ2-7	.	TGTGCCAGCAGCCGGGCGGCAGGGCAGGACTACGAGCAGTACTTC	CASSRAAGQDYEQYF
TRBV29-1	.	TRBJ2-3	TRBD1	TGCAGCGTTGCCGGACAGGGGGTGGCAGATACGCAGTATTTT	CSVAGQGVADTQYF
TRBV4-2	.	TRBJ2-2	TRBD1	TGTGCCAGCAGTCTAGTCGGGACAGCTAACACCGGGGAGCTGTTTTTT	CASSLVGTANTGELFF
TRBV5-1	.	TRBJ2-1	TRBD2	TGCGCCAGCAGCCCTGGGTCAGTAAGCGGGAGAGTTCATGAGCAGTTCTTC	CASSPGSVSGRVHEQFF
TRBV6-5	.	TRBJ1-2	TRBD1	TGTGCCAGCAGTCTCGGACAGGGAGTCGGCTACACCTTC	CASSLGQGVGYTF
TRBV6-1	once	TRBJ2-1	.	TGTGCCAGCAGTGATGTCAGGGTAGGGAACAATGAGCAGTTCTTC	CASSDVRVGNNEQFF
TRBV7-9	.	TRBJ1-1	.	TGTGCCAGCAGCTTAGAGCAGGGAATGAACACTGAAGCTTTCTTT	CASSLEQGMNTEAFF
TRBV4-3	.	TRBJ2-3	.	TGCGCCAGCAGCCAAGACGGCAGGGTCAGCGCAGATACGCAGTATTTT	CASSQDGRVSADTQYF
TRBV9	.	TRBJ1-2	.	TGTGCCAGCAGCGTAGGAGGGAGGGTCGGCTACACCTTC	CASSVGGRVGYTF
TRBV5-4	.	TRBJ2-3	TRBD1	TGTGCCAGCAGCTTGGCGGAGGACAGGGTCTATACGCAGTATTTT	CASSLAEDRVYTQYF
TRBV6-1	.	TRBJ1-1	TRBD1	TGTGCCAGCAGTCCGGGACAGATGAACACTGAAGCTTTCTTT	CASSPGQMNTEAFF
TRBV11-2	.	TRBJ2-2	TRBD2	TGTGCCAGCAGCCCGACGCCTGCCGGGGGGACCGGGGAGCTGTTTTTT	CASSPTPAGGTGELFF
TRBV2	.	TRBJ2-1	TRBD2	TGTGCCAGCAGTGAAGTGGTAGCGGGGACCTACAATGAGCAGTTCTTC	CASSEVVAGTYNEQFF
TRBV10-2	once	TRBJ2-1	TRBD1	TGCGCCAGCTGCAGGGGGCGCTGGGGTGAGCAGTTCTTC	CASCRGRWGEQFF
TRBV25-1	.	TRBJ2-7	TRBD2	TGTGCCAGCAGCGGGCGGACTAGCTACGAGCAGTACTTC	CASSGRTSYEQYF
TRBV6-6	.	TRBJ2-7	TRBD1	TGTGCCAGCAGTTCCCCTCAAGGACAGGGGGCAAACGAGCAGTACTTC	CASSSPQGQGANEQYF
TRBV5-6	.	TRBJ1-4	.	TGTGCCAGCAGCTTGATGGTCGATGGGGCAGATGAAAAACTGTTTTTT	CASSLMVDGADEKLFF
TRBV18	.	TRBJ2-5	.	TGTGCCAGCTCAGATGCAGATATCCAAGAGACCCAGTACTTC	CASSDADIQETQYF
TRBV15	.	TRBJ2-3	.	TGTGCCACCAGCAGAGGACCAGGGCTAGGGACAGATACGCAGTATTTT	CATSRGPGLGTDTQYF
TRBV19	.	TRBJ2-7	TRBD1	TGTGCCAGTACCTATCCGGGACAGGGGGTGTACGAGCAGTACTTC	CASTYPGQGVYEQYF
TRBV18	.	TRBJ2-6	TRBD2	TGTGCCAGCTCACCAGGGACTAGCGGGAGGGACTCTGGGGCCAACGTCCTGACTTTC	CASSPGTSGRDSGANVLTF
TRBV7-3	.	TRBJ2-7	.	TGTGCCAGCAGCTTAGTTAGGCTTCCAGACAGGCCCTACGAGCAGTACTTC	CASSLVRLPDRPYEQYF
TRBV18	.	TRBJ2-5	.	TGTGCCAGCTCACCGTCCCGAGGGCGGACCCAGTACTTC	CASSPSRGRTQYF
TRBV2	.	TRBJ2-7	.	TGTGCCAGCAGCACTATCCGGGACACCTACGAGCAGTACTTC	CASSTIRDTYEQYF
TRBV29-1	.	TRBJ1-2	TRBD1	TGCAGCGTTGTAACACAGGGGAATGGCTACACCTTC	CSVVTQGNGYTF
TRBV4-1	.	TRBJ2-5	TRBD2	TGCGCCAGCAGCCGGCGGACTAGCGGGAAAGAGACCCAGTACTTC	CASSRRTSGKETQYF
TRBV7-2	.	TRBJ2-7	TRBD2	TGTGCCAGCAGCGCATGGGACTACTCCTCCTACGAGCAGTACTTC	CASSAWDYSSYEQYF
TRBV2	.	TRBJ2-1	.	TGTGCCAGCAGTGTTAATAGACTCGCGAACCCGTACAATGAGCAGTTCTTC	CASSVNRLANPYNEQFF
TRBV27	once	TRBJ2-7	TRBD1	TGTGCCAGCAGGGCAGACAGGGGCTGTTCCTACGAGCAGTACTTC	CASRADRGCSYEQYF
TRBV30	.	TRBJ2-1	TRBD2	TGTGCCTGGAGTGAGGCTAGCGGGAGGCGCAATGAGCAGTTCTTC	CAWSEASGRRNEQFF
TRBV9	.	TRBJ2-1	.	TGTGCCAGCAGTCCTTGGGCGGGTGGTGAGCAGTTCTTC	CASSPWAGGEQFF
TRBV28	.	TRBJ1-5	.	TGTGCCAGCAGTTTAAGAGGGAGAGTCTATAGCAATCAGCCCCAGCATTTT	CASSLRGRVYSNQPQHF
TRBV11-3	.	TRBJ2-3	TRBD2	TGTGCCAGCAGCCCCGGGGCGGGAGGACTCACAGATACGCAGTATTTT	CASSPGAGGLTDTQYF
TRBV29-1	.	TRBJ2-7	TRBD1	TGCAGCGTTGAACTCTCGGGGACAGGACCCACCTACGAGCAGTACTTC	CSVELSGTGPTYEQYF
TRBV28	.	TRBJ1-1	.	TGTGCCAGCAGCCGCGCAGGGACTCAGAACACTGAAGCTTTCTTT	CASSRAGTQNTEAFF
TRBV6-4	.	TRBJ2-5	TRBD2	TGTGCCAGCAGTGAGGCTAGCGGGAGGGGAGAGACCCAGTACTTC	CASSEASGRGETQYF
TRBV9	.	TRBJ2-1	TRBD2	TGTGCCAGCAGCGTAGTTCCATTAGGGACTAGGTCAGGTGAGCAGTTCTTC	CASSVVPLGTRSGEQFF
TRBV29-1	.	TRBJ2-7	TRBD1	TGCAGCGTTGAGTCCGGGACAGGCTCCTACGAGCAGTACTTC	CSVESGTGSYEQYF
TRBV28	.	TRBJ1-5	.	TGTGCCAGCAGCCACAGTCCTCATAGCAATCAGCCCCAGCATTTT	CASSHSPHSNQPQHF
TRBV19	.	TRBJ2-2	TRBD2	TGTGCCAGTAGTATCGGCGGGAGGGGCACCGGGGAGCTGTTTTTT	CASSIGGRGTGELFF
TRBV2	.	TRBJ2-7	.	TGTGCCAGCTTCCATCTCGTGGAGGAGTCAGCCTACGAGCAGTACTTC	CASFHLVEESAYEQYF
TRBV30	.	TRBJ2-7	TRBD2	TGTGCCTGGAGGCGTGGGCTAGCGGGAGTGAATCGCCCATACGAGCAGTACTTC	CAWRRGLAGVNRPYEQYF
TRBV12-5	.	TRBJ2-7	.	TGTGCTAGTGGTTTAGGCGGGACGAACTACGAGCAGTACTTC	CASGLGGTNYEQYF